The 15 T cell receptor beta chains presented below share a single source sample, sequenced in a study of radiotherapy plus CTLA-4 blockade in lung cancer. Method: immunoSEQ multiplex PCR; TCRdb's copy keeps in-frame clones and lacks some. The sample records roughly 80,000 clones, about 79% being singletons. Sequencing was performed on peripheral blood, taken from a patient treated with radiotherapy plus ipilimumab. The receptor source for this set is a human donor with non-small cell lung cancer who had a partial response to radiotherapy plus ipilimumab. Some clones in this sample may be carry-over from other donors' samples.

This chain connects TRBV5-4 to TRBJ1-2; 12 bases agree with TRBD1. With V trimmed by 5 bases and J by 4 bases, 9 bases remained unmatched. The CDR3 runs to 16 residues. Germline loops: CDR1 SGHNT, CDR2 YYREEE (reference sequence). In nucleotides, the CDR3 is TGTGCCAGCAGAGAGGCCGGGACAGGGGGCCTCTATGGCTACACCTTC. The encoded protein is CASREAGTGGLYGYTF.

The CDR3 region is CASSQPNKMDRGHYNEQFF. CDR3 DNA sequence: TGCGCCAGCAGTCAACCGAATAAAATGGACAGGGGGCACTACAATGAGCAGTTCTTC. The gene calls are TRBV23-1 and TRBJ2-1; 11 bases map to TRBD1. TRBV23-1 is assigned to the ORF class and has an uncertain function. V lost 2 bases, J lost 3 bases, and 12 bases stayed unmatched. The CDR3 length is 19 residues.

This clone was found once. V and J are TRBV6-4 and TRBJ2-2; TRBD1 agrees at 9 bases. The CDR3 sequence is 15 residues long. Germline CDR1 and CDR2: MRHNA and SNTAGT. The junction had 6 bases not matched to a gene; V was cut back by 5 bases and J by 5 bases. The CDR3 sequence is CASSLTGGRTGELFF. CDR3 sequence (DNA): TGTGCCAGCAGTCTAACAGGGGGCAGGACCGGGGAGCTGTTTTTT.

J is TRBJ1-5 and V is TRBV30, with D perhaps matching TRBD1 (6 bases). The CDR3 extends over 14 amino acids. CDR1 is GTSNPN, CDR2 SVGIG, per germline (reference sequence). V lost 2 bases and J 2 bases, leaving 10 bases between the germline ends. The CDR3 DNA reads as TGTGCCTGGAGTCCAAACAGGGGCAATCAGCCCCAGCATTTT. Protein product: CAWSPNRGNQPQHF.

The chain carries TRBV27 and TRBJ2-5; the D gene is possibly TRBD1 (6 bases). The CDR3 extends over 18 amino acids. The V gene lost 1 base and the J gene lost 2 bases, with 20 bases spanning the gap. Germline-derived CDR1 and CDR2 are MNHEY and SMNVEV (reference sequence). DNA of the CDR3: TGTGCCAGCAGTTTATGGAGGAAGTGGACAGCTATACAAGAGACCCAGTACTTC. It yields the protein CASSLWRKWTAIQETQYF.

This clone showed up just a few times. J is TRBJ1-2 and V is TRBV6-1, with D unclear. The CDR3 is 14 residues long. CDR1 and CDR2 (germline): MNHNS, SASEGT. V lost 2 bases and J lost 4, with 11 bases in between. CDR3 protein: CASSEMGRSYGYTF. For the CDR3, the DNA is TGTGCCAGCAGTGAAATGGGTAGGAGCTATGGCTACACCTTC.

This chain links TRBV9 with TRBJ2-2; TRBD2 matches at 14 bases. V gave up 0 bases and J gave up 5 bases; unmatched junction bases: 21. Germline CDR1 is SGDLS and CDR2 is YYNGEE. The length of the CDR3 is 23 residues. In DNA form, the CDR3 reads TGTGCCAGCAGCGTAGCTGGCGTCTCACCGGGACTAGCGGGGGACGGGGGGACCGGGGAGCTGTTTTTT. Translated, it gives CASSVAGVSPGLAGDGGTGELFF.

CDR3 residues: CASSPSGGAYEQYF. CDR3 sequence (DNA): TGCGCCAGCAGTCCCAGCGGGGGGGCCTACGAGCAGTACTTC. The genes are TRBV10-1 and TRBJ2-7; 10 nucleotides align to TRBD2. Germline V gene sequence: CDR1 WNHNN, CDR2 SYGVQD (reference sequence). V was pared by 5 bases and J by 2 bases, with 3 bases of the junction left unmatched. The CDR3 is made up of 14 amino acids.

The chain couples TRBV29-1 to TRBJ2-1; TRBD2 is a possible D gene (7 bases). The CDR3 spans 14 residues. Deletions cut 5 bases from V and 9 bases from J, with 20 bases between. Looked up from germline, CDR1 is SQVTM and CDR2 is ANQGSEA. The CDR3 DNA reads as TGCAGCGTTCAAGGGGGAACGGGGGGTGGTGAGCAGTTCTTC. This gives the protein CSVQGGTGGGEQFF.

This rearrangement joins TRBV6-1 to TRBJ2-7; maybe TRBD2 (5 bases). V gave up 7 bases and J gave up 3 bases, with 10 bases separating them. CDR3 size: 12 residues. Germline V gene lookup returns CDR1 MNHNS and CDR2 SASEGT. The CDR3 nucleotides read TGTGCCAGCACCCGGACTGTCTACGAGCAGTACTTC. As protein: CASTRTVYEQYF.

J is TRBJ1-2 and V is TRBV9, with 9 nucleotides matching TRBD1. V lost 4 bases, J lost 7 bases, and 5 bases stayed unmatched. This CDR3 region has 13 residues. From germline, CDR1 is SGDLS and CDR2 YYNGEE. The CDR3 nucleotides read TGTGCCAGCAGCCCCACAGGGGGCGTTGGCTACACCTTC. Protein product: CASSPTGGVGYTF.

This clone is a singleton in its sample. This sample includes further DNA sequences coding for the same CDR3. The chain carries TRBV27 and TRBJ2-6, with D possibly being TRBD1 (6 bases). Germline CDR1 is MNHEY and CDR2 is SMNVEV (reference sequence). CDR3 size: 15 residues. V lost 5 bases, J lost 0 bases, and 8 bases lay in between. The DNA of the CDR3 is TGTGCCAGCAGTCCACAGGGCTCTGGGGCCAACGTCCTGACTTTC. It codes for CASSPQGSGANVLTF.

This clone was observed a few times. The gene calls are TRBV19 and TRBJ1-1, with D possibly TRBD1 on 5 matching bases. Germline assignment: CDR1 LNHDA and CDR2 SQIVND (reference sequence). V shed 5 bases and J shed 5 bases, with 12 bases lying between them. This CDR3 is built from 13 residues. CDR3 nucleotides: TGTGCCAGTAGTTCTCAGGGTGGGACTGAAGCTTTCTTT. Its translation is CASSSQGGTEAFF.

As DNA, the CDR3 is TGTGCCACCAGCAGAATCCCAGGTGGAGGCGCTGAAGCTTTCTTT. This translates into CATSRIPGGGAEAFF. This chain links TRBV15 with TRBJ1-1; no reliable D call. CDR3 length: 15 amino acids. Germline CDR1 is LNHNV and CDR2 is YYDKDF (reference sequence). V was shortened by 2 bases and J by 6 bases, with 16 bases between the two germline ends.

This clone was detected a few times. This sequence joins TRBV7-8 and TRBJ1-1, with a weak D call TRBD1 (5 bases). Trimming took 2 bases from V and 4 from J, leaving 8 bases between them. The germline gives CDR1 SGHVS, CDR2 FQNEAQ. This CDR3 contains 13 residues. The CDR3 sequence is CASSLYGGTEAFF. Written as DNA, the CDR3 is TGTGCCAGCAGCTTATACGGGGGCACTGAAGCTTTCTTT.